The rows below give T cell receptor beta chains drawn from one sample of a study of CD8+ T cells in alopecia areata. The protocol was immunoSEQ multiplex PCR, while the TCRdb copy is restricted to in-frame clones and leaves out a portion. Altogether some 200,000 clones are present, around 60% being singletons, with the ten largest covering about 15%. The source was CD4+ T cells sorted from blood, collected at week 0. The receptors were sampled from a human donor with alopecia areata. Each CDR3 is given with its conserved first and last residue. The D gene is left open where the match is weak. Clone size is shown for a subset of rows, as once, few, many or a class of expanded clone.

>.|TRBJ2-1|.|TRBV29-1
TGCAGCGGCGGGGCAGCTTCCTACAATGAGCAGTTCTTC
CSGGAASYNEQFF
>.|TRBJ2-7|.|TRBV29-1
TGCAGCGCTATTGGGGGTTTTTACGAGCAGTACTTC
CSAIGGFYEQYF
>.|TRBJ2-3|.|TRBV4-1
TGCGCCAGCAGCCAGACAGTGCCGGCGGATACGCAGTATTTT
CASSQTVPADTQYF
>.|TRBJ1-4|.|TRBV25-1
TGTGCCAGCAGTGACCCCTCCCGGAGGACTAATGAAAAACTGTTTTTT
CASSDPSRRTNEKLFF
>.|TRBJ2-1|few|TRBV9
TGTGCCAGCAGCGTAGATTCGGGGGAATATAACAATGAGCAGTTCTTC
CASSVDSGEYNNEQFF
>TRBD2|TRBJ2-1|.|TRBV7-9
TGTGCCAGCAGCTCAGCGGGGGCCGATGAGCAGTTCTTC
CASSSAGADEQFF
>.|TRBJ1-5|few|TRBV28
TGTGCCAGCAGCGCTGCCGGGGGGGAAAAAAATCAGCCCCAGCATTTT
CASSAAGGEKNQPQHF
>.|TRBJ2-5|.|TRBV20-1
TGCAGTGCTTTGCACCAAGAGACCCAGTACTTC
CSALHQETQYF
>TRBD1|TRBJ1-5|.|TRBV6-1
TGTGCCAGCAGAACGGACAGGGGATTCAATCAGCCCCAGCATTTT
CASRTDRGFNQPQHF
>TRBD2|TRBJ2-1|.|TRBV11-3
TGTGCCAGCAGCTTGGGACTAGGTGGTTACAATGAGCAGTTCTTC
CASSLGLGGYNEQFF
>.|TRBJ1-6|.|TRBV30
TGTGCCTGGAGTTCCCCGTCCGGGGGAATCAATAATTCACCCCTCCACTTT
CAWSSPSGGINNSPLHF
>.|TRBJ2-6|.|TRBV4-1
TGCGCCAGCAGCCTCCTACAGGGTTCGTGGGCTGGGGCCAACGTCCTGACTTTC
CASSLLQGSWAGANVLTF
>.|TRBJ2-5|.|TRBV15
TGTGCCACCAGCAGAGATGGTGGAAAAGAGACCCAGTACTTC
CATSRDGGKETQYF
>.|TRBJ1-5|.|TRBV7-2
TGTGCCAGCAGCCCACGAACCATGGGGGGGCCCCAGCATTTT
CASSPRTMGGPQHF
>.|TRBJ2-3|.|TRBV5-1
TGCGCCAGCAGCTCCGGGTTCCGAGCAGATACGCAGTATTTT
CASSSGFRADTQYF
>TRBD2|TRBJ2-7|few|TRBV19
TGTGCCAGTAGGGAAAGAGCGGGGGCCCTACAGTACTTC
CASRERAGALQYF
>.|TRBJ1-2|.|TRBV28
TGTGCCAGCAGTTTACTGGAGGGGCTAGGTGGCTACACCTTC
CASSLLEGLGGYTF
>.|TRBJ1-2|.|TRBV30
TGTGCCTGGAGTGAACTAACCACGGATGGCTACACCTTC
CAWSELTTDGYTF
>.|TRBJ2-3|.|TRBV5-1
TGCGCCAGCAGCCCCACCCTGACAGATACGCAGTATTTT
CASSPTLTDTQYF
>TRBD1|TRBJ2-7|few|TRBV6-5
TGTGCCAGCACGATGGCAGGGGGCTACGAGCAGTACTTC
CASTMAGGYEQYF
>.|TRBJ2-5|.|TRBV5-1
TGCGCCAGCAGAACGTCAGCTGCGGGTGAGACCCAGTACTTC
CASRTSAAGETQYF
>.|TRBJ2-1|few|TRBV29-1
TGCAGCGCCGACTCCTACAATGAGCAGTTCTTC
CSADSYNEQFF
>.|TRBJ1-5|.|TRBV18
TGTGCCAGCTCACCACTGCGGGGGGGGAATCAGCCCCAGCATTTT
CASSPLRGGNQPQHF
>TRBD2|TRBJ2-3|.|TRBV7-9
TGTGCCAGCAGCTTAAGTTTTGGGACTAGCGGACCAGATACGCAGTATTTT
CASSLSFGTSGPDTQYF
>TRBD1|TRBJ2-3|once|TRBV7-9
TGTGCCAGCAGCCAGGGACAGGGGAGATCAGATACGCAGTATTTT
CASSQGQGRSDTQYF
>.|TRBJ1-5|.|TRBV19
TGTGCCTCCTCACCAAGGGCAATGGGCAATCAGCCCCAGCATTTT
CASSPRAMGNQPQHF
>TRBD1|TRBJ2-3|.|TRBV5-6
TGTGCCAGCAGCGCTAGTGGCCGGGACAGGGGGCTGCGCACAGATACGCAGTATTTT
CASSASGRDRGLRTDTQYF
>.|TRBJ2-4|.|TRBV7-9
TGTGCCAGCAGCACGGGACGGGAAAACATTCAGTACTTC
CASSTGRENIQYF
>TRBD1|TRBJ2-1|.|TRBV5-1
TGCGCCAGCAGCTTGGCCCCGGGACAGGGGACCTACAATGAGCAGTTCTTC
CASSLAPGQGTYNEQFF
>.|TRBJ1-2|.|TRBV27
TGTGCCAGCAGTTTATCCGGCGGACCTAACTATGGCTACACCTTC
CASSLSGGPNYGYTF
>.|TRBJ1-2|.|TRBV5-1
TGCGCCAGCAGCTACCTCGGGGCTCAGAACTATGGCTACACCTTC
CASSYLGAQNYGYTF
>.|TRBJ1-1|few|TRBV4-2
TGTGCCAGCAGCCGCGAGTCCAGGGTGAACACTGAAGCTTTCTTT
CASSRESRVNTEAFF
>TRBD2|TRBJ2-3|.|TRBV2
TGTGCCAGCAGTGACGAGGGACTAGGAGGCACAGATACGCAGTATTTT
CASSDEGLGGTDTQYF
>TRBD1|TRBJ2-5|once|TRBV29-1
TGCAGCGTTGCACAGGGGAAAGAGACCCAGTACTTC
CSVAQGKETQYF
>.|TRBJ2-3|.|TRBV5-1
TGCGCCAGCAGCCCCACGGGGGACGATACGCAGTATTTT
CASSPTGDDTQYF
>.|TRBJ2-4|.|TRBV27
TGTGCCAGCAGTTCCCCCGGGACAGCCAAAAACATTCAGTACTTC
CASSSPGTAKNIQYF